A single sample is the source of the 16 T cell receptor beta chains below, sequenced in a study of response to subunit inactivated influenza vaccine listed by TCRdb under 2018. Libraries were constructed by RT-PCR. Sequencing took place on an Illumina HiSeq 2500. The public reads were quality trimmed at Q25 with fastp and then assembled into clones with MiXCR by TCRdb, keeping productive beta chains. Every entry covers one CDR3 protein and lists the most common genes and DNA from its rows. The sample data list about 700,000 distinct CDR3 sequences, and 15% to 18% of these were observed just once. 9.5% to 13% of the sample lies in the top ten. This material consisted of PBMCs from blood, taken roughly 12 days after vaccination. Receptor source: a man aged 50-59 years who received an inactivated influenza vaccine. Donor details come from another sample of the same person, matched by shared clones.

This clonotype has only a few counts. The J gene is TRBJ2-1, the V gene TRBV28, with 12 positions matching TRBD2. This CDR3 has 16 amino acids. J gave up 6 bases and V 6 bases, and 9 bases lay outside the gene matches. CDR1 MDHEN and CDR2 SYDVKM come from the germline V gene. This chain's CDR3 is CASRLLAGGTINEQFF. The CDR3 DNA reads TGTGCCAGCAGACTACTAGCGGGGGGCACAATCAATGAGCAGTTCTTC.

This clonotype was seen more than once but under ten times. The CDR3 DNA reads TGTGCCAGCAGCTCCCTCCGGGGGGGCGGGAGGAACACAGATACGCAGTATTTT. Its protein product is CASSSLRGGGRNTDTQYF. This chain links TRBV7-8 with TRBJ2-3; TRBD2 aligns across 8 bases. The CDR3 totals 18 residues. Trimming at V came to 4 bases and at J to 2 bases, leaving 14 bases not matched to a gene. The germline V gene encodes CDR1 SGHVS and CDR2 FQNEAQ.

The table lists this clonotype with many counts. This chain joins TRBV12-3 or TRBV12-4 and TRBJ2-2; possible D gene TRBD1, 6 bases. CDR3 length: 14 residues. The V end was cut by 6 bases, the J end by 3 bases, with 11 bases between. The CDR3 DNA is TGTGCCAGCAGGCAGGGGACCTACACCGGGGAGCTGTTTTTT. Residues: CASRQGTYTGELFF.

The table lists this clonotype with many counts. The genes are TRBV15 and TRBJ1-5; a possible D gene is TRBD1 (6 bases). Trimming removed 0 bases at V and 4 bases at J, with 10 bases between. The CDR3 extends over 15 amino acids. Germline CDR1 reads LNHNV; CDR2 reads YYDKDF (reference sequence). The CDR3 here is CATSRDKGGNQPQHF. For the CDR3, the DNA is TGTGCCACCAGCAGAGATAAAGGGGGTAATCAGCCCCAGCATTTT.

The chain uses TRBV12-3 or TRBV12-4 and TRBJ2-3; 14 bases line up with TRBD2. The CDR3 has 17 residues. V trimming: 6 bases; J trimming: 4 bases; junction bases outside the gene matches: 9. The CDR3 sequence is CASSPGTSGSWADTQYF. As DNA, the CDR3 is TGTGCCAGCAGCCCCGGGACTAGCGGGAGTTGGGCAGATACGCAGTATTTT.

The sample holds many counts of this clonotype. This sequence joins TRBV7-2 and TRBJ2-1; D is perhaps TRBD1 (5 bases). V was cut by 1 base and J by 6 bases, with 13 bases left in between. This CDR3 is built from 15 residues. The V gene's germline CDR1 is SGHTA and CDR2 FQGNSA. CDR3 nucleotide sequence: TGTGCCAGCAGCTTAGAGGGGTTCTCTATCAATGAGCAGTTCTTC. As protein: CASSLEGFSINEQFF.

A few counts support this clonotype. CDR3 amino acids: CASSPFRQGATTGYTF. The DNA for the CDR3 is TGTGCCAGCAGCCCATTCAGACAGGGAGCTACAACTGGCTACACCTTC. The J gene is TRBJ1-2, the V gene TRBV7-2; 7 bases match TRBD1. CDR3 length: 16 residues. The V segment lost 5 bases and the J segment 7 bases; nucleotides outside the gene matches: 16. Germline lookup yields CDR1 SGHTA and CDR2 FQGNSA. Complete variable domain (other parts from reference TRBV7-2 and TRBJ1-2): GAGVSQSPSNKVTEKGKDVELRCDPISGHTALYWYRQSLGQGLEFLIYFQGNSAPDKSGLPSDRFSAERTGGSVSTLTIQRTQQEDSAVYLCASSPFRQGATTGYTFGSGTRLTVV.

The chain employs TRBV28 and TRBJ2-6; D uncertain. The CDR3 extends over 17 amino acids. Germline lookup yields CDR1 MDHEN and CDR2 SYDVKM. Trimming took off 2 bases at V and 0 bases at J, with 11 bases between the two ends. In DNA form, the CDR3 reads TGTGCCAGCAGTTTAGGCAAGAGAAGCTCTGGGGCCAACGTCCTGACTTTC. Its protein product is CASSLGKRSSGANVLTF.

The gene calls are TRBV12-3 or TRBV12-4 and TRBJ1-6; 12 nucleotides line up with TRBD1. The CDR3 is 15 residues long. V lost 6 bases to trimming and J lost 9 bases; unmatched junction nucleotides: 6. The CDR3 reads CASSKGGQGASPLHF. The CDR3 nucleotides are TGTGCCAGCAGCAAGGGGGGACAGGGGGCTTCACCCCTCCACTTT.

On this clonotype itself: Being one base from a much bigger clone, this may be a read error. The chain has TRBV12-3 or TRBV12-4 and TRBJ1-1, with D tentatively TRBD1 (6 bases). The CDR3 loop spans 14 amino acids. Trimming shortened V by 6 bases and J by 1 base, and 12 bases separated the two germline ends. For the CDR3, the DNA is TGTGCCAGCAGGTCCGGACAGACGAACACTGAAGCTTTCTTT. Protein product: CASRSGQTNTEAFF.

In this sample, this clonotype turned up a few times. The CDR3 sequence: CASNSRGTGVTEAFF. The CDR3 region has the DNA TGCGCCAGCAATTCAAGAGGGACAGGGGTTACTGAAGCTTTCTTT. The rearrangement joins TRBV5-1 to TRBJ1-1, with 10 bases matching TRBD1. This CDR3 has 15 amino acids. V lost 6 bases and J lost 5; bases outside the gene matches: 10. Germline loops: CDR1 SGHRS, CDR2 YFSETQ.

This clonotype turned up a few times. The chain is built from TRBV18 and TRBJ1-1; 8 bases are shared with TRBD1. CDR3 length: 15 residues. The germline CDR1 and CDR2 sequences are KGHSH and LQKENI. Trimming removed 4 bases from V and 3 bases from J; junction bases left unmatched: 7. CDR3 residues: CASSLGQGTYTEAFF. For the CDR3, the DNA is TGTGCCAGCTCACTAGGACAGGGAACGTACACTGAAGCTTTCTTT.

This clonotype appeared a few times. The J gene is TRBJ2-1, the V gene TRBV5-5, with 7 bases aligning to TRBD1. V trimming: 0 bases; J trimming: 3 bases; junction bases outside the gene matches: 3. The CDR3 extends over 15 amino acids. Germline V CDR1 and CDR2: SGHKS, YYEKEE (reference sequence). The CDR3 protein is CASSLVGQHYNEQFF. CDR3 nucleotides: TGTGCCAGCAGCTTGGTGGGACAGCACTACAATGAGCAGTTCTTC.

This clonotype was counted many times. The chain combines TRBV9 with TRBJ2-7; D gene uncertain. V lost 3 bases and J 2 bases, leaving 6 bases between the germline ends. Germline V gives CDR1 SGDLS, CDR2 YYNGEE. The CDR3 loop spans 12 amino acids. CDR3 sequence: CASSGGTYEQYF. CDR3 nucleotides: TGTGCCAGCAGCGGGGGAACCTACGAGCAGTACTTC.

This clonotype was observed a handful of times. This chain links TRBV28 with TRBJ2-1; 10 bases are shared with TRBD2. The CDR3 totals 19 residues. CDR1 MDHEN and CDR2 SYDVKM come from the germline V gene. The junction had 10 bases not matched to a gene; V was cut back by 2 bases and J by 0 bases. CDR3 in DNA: TGTGCCAGCAGTTTAAGGGCTAGCGGGGGCCTAAGCTCCTACAATGAGCAGTTCTTC. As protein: CASSLRASGGLSSYNEQFF.

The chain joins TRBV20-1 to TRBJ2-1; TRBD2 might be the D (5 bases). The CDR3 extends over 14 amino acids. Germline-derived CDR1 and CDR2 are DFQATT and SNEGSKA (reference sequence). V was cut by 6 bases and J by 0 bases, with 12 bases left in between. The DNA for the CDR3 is TGCAGTGCGGGTCCTAGCAACTCCTACAATGAGCAGTTCTTC. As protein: CSAGPSNSYNEQFF.